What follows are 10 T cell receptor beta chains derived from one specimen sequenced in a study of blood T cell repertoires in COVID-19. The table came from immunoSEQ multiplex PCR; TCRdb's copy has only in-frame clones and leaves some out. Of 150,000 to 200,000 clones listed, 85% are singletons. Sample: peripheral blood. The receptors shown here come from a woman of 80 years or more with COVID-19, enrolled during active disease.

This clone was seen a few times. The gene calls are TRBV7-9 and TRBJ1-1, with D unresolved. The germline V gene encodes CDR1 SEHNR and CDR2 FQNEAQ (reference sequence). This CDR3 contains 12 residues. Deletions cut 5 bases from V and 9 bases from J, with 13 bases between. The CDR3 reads CASSPTMEKAFF. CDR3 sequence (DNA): TGTGCCAGCAGCCCAACCATGGAGAAAGCTTTCTTT.

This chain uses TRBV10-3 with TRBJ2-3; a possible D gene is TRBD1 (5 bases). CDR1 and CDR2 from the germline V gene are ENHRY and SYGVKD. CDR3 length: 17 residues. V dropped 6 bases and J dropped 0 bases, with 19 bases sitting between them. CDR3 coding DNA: TGTGCCATCAGACCCGGGCCGAGTCAGGGCAGCACAGATACGCAGTATTTT. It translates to CAIRPGPSQGSTDTQYF.

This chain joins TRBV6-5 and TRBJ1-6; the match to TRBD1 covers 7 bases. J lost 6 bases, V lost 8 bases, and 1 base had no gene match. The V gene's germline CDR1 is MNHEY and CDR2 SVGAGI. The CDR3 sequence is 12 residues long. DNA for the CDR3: TGTGCCAGCCACAGGGGTAATTCACCCCTCCACTTT. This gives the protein CASHRGNSPLHF.

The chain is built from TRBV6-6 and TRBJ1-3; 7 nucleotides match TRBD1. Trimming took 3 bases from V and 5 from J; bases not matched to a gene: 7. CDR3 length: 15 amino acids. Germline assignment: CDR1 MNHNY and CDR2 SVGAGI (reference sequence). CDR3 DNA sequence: TGTGCCAGCAGTTATGGCTCAGGGGGACGAAACACCATATATTTT. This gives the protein CASSYGSGGRNTIYF.

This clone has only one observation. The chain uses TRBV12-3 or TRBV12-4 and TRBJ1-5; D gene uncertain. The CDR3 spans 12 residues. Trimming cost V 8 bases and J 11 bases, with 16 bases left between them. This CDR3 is CASRLGPGAQHF. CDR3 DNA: TGTGCCAGCCGTCTTGGGCCCGGGGCCCAGCATTTT.

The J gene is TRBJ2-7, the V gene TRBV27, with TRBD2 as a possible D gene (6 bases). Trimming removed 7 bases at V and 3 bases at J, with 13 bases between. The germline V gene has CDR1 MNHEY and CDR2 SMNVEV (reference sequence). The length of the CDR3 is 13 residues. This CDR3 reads CASKRAGVYEQYF. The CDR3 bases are TGTGCCAGCAAGAGAGCGGGCGTCTACGAGCAGTACTTC.

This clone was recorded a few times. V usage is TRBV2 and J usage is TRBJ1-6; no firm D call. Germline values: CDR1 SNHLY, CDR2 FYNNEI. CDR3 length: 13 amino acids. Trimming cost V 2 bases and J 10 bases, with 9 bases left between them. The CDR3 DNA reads TGTGCCAGCAGTGAAACAGCAAACTCACCCCTCCACTTT. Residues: CASSETANSPLHF.

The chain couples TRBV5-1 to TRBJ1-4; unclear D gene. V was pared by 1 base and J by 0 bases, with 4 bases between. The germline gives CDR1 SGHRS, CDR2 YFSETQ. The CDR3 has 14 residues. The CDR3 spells CASSLSATNEKLFF. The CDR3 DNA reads TGCGCCAGCAGCTTGAGCGCAACTAATGAAAAACTGTTTTTT.

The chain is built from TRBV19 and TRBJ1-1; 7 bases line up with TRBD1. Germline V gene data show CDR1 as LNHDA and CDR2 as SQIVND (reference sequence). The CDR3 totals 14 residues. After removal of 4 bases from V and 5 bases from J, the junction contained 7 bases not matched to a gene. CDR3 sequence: CASSKQGGETEAFF. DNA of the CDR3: TGTGCCAGTAGTAAGCAGGGGGGCGAGACTGAAGCTTTCTTT.

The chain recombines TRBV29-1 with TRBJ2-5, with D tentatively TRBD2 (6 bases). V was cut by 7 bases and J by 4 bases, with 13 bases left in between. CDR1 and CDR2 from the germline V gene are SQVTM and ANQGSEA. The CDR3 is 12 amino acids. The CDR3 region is CSAASGGETQYF. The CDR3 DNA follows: TGCAGCGCCGCGTCCGGGGGAGAGACCCAGTACTTC.